This T cell receptor (beta chain) stems from a study of shared clonotypes between healthy human individuals. As for this clone: Its cognate antigen is unknown.

Study results and caveats: Rarefaction analysis demonstrated incomplete sorted-subset sequencing notwithstanding large depth. Read depth was anticipated to influence clonotype sharing among donors. Relative to clonotypes present in all four donors, those not shared had lower generation probabilities.

This CDR3 has 18 residues. Germline loops: CDR1 GTSNPN, CDR2 SVGIG (reference sequence). V gave up 1 base and J gave up 5 bases; unmatched junction bases: 19. It was CD45RO-negative cells, positively selected for CCR7, that made up naive CD8 cells, with terminally differentiated effector memory CD45RA+ cells excluded. Assay used: immunoSEQ multiplex PCR; TCRdb lists only in-frame clones, some missing. The sample contains hundreds of thousands of clones, around 96% of which appear only once. The specimen sequenced was naive CD8+ T cells sorted from blood. The sequence came from a woman in her twenties or thirties in good health. This chain links TRBV30 with TRBJ2-5; 7 positions agree with TRBD1. CDR3 sequence: CAWSDQSTGWSSGETQYF. CDR3 bases: TGTGCCTGGAGTGATCAATCGACAGGGTGGAGTTCGGGGGAGACCCAGTACTTC.